A single sample is the source of the 29 T cell receptor beta chains below, sequenced in a study of T cells in Graves' hyperthyroidism and ophthalmopathy. The TCR beta CDR3 regions underwent amplification using RNA transcripts as the source. A first-round RT-PCR of the TCR CDR3 used the HTBI primer set. TCRdb reprocessed the multiplex PCR reads with MiXCR, giving one entry per CDR3 protein. The table lists around 340,000 distinct CDR3 sequences, roughly 18% of them singletons. The specimen was blood. The receptors stem from a woman between 40 and 55 years old with Graves' ophthalmopathy.

This clonotype was seen at least ten times. This chain uses TRBV12-3 or TRBV12-4 with TRBJ2-3; 12 nucleotides match TRBD2. This CDR3 comprises 16 residues. The ends lost 7 bases at V and 0 bases at J; junction bases unmatched: 5. Here the CDR3 DNA reads TGTGCCAGCACCACCGGGACTAGCGGGAGCACAGATACGCAGTATTTT. Amino acid sequence: CASTTGTSGSTDTQYF.

This chain uses TRBV28 with TRBJ2-7, with 9 bases identical to TRBD1. CDR1 is MDHEN, CDR2 SYDVKM, per germline. CDR3 length: 15 amino acids. V was clipped by 2 bases and J by 4 bases; unmatched bases: 6. CDR3 loop: CASSLRRDRVYEQYF. The CDR3 DNA follows: TGTGCCAGCAGTTTAAGGCGGGACAGGGTATACGAGCAGTACTTC.

This clonotype came up many times. The chain recombines TRBV28 with TRBJ1-3; D is perhaps TRBD1 (5 bases). V lost 6 bases and J 2 bases, leaving 14 bases between the germline ends. The CDR3 extends over 15 amino acids. Germline lookup yields CDR1 MDHEN and CDR2 SYDVKM. In DNA, the CDR3 is TGTGCCAGCAGCTCTAACAGGAGCCCTGGAAACACCATATATTTT. Protein sequence: CASSSNRSPGNTIYF.

The V and J genes are TRBV6-5 and TRBJ2-5; D is perhaps TRBD1 or TRBD2 (5 bases each). V was cut by 6 bases and J by 5 bases, with 13 bases left in between. The CDR3 is 13 residues long. Per the germline V gene, CDR1 is MNHEY and CDR2 is SVGAGI. This CDR3 is CASSLLEGETQYF. CDR3 DNA sequence: TGTGCCAGCAGCCTACTCGAGGGGGAGACCCAGTACTTC.

This clonotype appeared many times. This chain uses TRBV11-2 with TRBJ1-1; 9 bases fit TRBD1. V shed 4 bases and J 5 bases; nucleotides not matched to a gene: 5. The CDR3 spans 14 residues. Germline assignment: CDR1 SGHAT and CDR2 FQNNGV. The CDR3 DNA is TGTGCCAGCAGCTGGGACAGGGTGAGGACTGAAGCTTTCTTT. The encoded protein is CASSWDRVRTEAFF.

This rearrangement joins TRBV7-9 to TRBJ1-6, with D hard to call. Germline CDR1 is SEHNR and CDR2 is FQNEAQ (reference sequence). There are 15 residues in the CDR3. The V and J ends lost 1 base and 10 bases respectively, with 14 bases between them. The CDR3, as DNA: TGTGCCAGCAGCTTAGGCTCGGGTGATGGGTCACCCCTCCACTTT. It specifies CASSLGSGDGSPLHF.

This clonotype has just a few counts. The chain employs TRBV19 and TRBJ2-1, with D possibly being TRBD1 or TRBD2 (6 bases each). V was cut by 3 bases and J by 14 bases, with 14 bases left in between. CDR3 length: 12 residues. The germline V gene has CDR1 LNHDA and CDR2 SQIVND (reference sequence). The DNA for the CDR3 is TGTGCCAGTAGTATCGGGGGCAGGGGTGAGTTCTTC. Its protein is CASSIGGRGEFF.

This sequence joins TRBV12-3 or TRBV12-4 and TRBJ1-1; D call uncertain. Trimming cost V 3 bases and J 1 base, with 12 bases left between them. This CDR3 has 15 amino acids. The CDR3, as DNA: TGTGCCAGCAGTTTCTCTATACCTAGGAACACTGAAGCTTTCTTT. Residues: CASSFSIPRNTEAFF.

This clonotype was observed a handful of times. Written as DNA, the CDR3 is TGCAGCGTTGTAGCCCCACAGATCCCCAGTGGCTACACCTTC. Amino acids: CSVVAPQIPSGYTF. This sequence joins TRBV29-1 and TRBJ1-2, with D hard to call. Between the trimmed V and J ends, which lost 4 bases and 7 bases, there was a span of 19 bases. This CDR3 region has 14 residues. Germline V lookup: CDR1 SQVTM, CDR2 ANQGSEA.

This clonotype came up many times. The CDR3 nucleotides are TGTGCCAGCAGTTTGACCCCGAGGTACACTGAAGCTTTCTTT. The encoded protein is CASSLTPRYTEAFF. The J gene is TRBJ1-1, the V gene TRBV6-2 or TRBV6-3; no clear D. CDR1 and CDR2 from the germline V gene are MNHEY and SVGEGT. The CDR3 contains 14 residues. The V end was cut by 4 bases, the J end by 3 bases, with 12 bases between.

This chain connects TRBV6-1 to TRBJ2-7; maybe TRBD2 (6 bases). Germline loops: CDR1 MNHNS, CDR2 SASEGT. The CDR3 length is 13 residues. The V and J ends lost 11 bases and 3 bases respectively, with 17 bases between them. CDR3 sequence reads: CAANSAGSYEQYF. In DNA form, the CDR3 reads TGTGCCGCCAACTCGGCGGGAAGCTACGAGCAGTACTTC.

This clonotype was recorded many times. One junction end does not reproduce the germline sequence, and a read error may be involved. The chain carries TRBV4-1 and TRBJ2-2; D assignment may be TRBD1 or TRBD2 (5 bases each). Looked up from germline, CDR1 is MGHRA and CDR2 is YSYEKL. The length of the CDR3 is 15 residues. The CDR3 nucleotides are TGCGCCAGCAGCCAGACCTTACTGGGGACCGGGGAGCTGCTTTTT. Its protein product is CASSQTLLGTGELLF.

Turning to this clonotype: It may be a read error: a sequence one base away is much more abundant. The V gene is TRBV6-1, the J gene TRBJ2-2; weak D call: TRBD2 (5 bases). Per germline, CDR1 MNHNS and CDR2 SASEGT. Trimming stripped 5 bases from V and 6 bases from J, with 16 bases between. The CDR3 contains 15 residues. The CDR3 loop is CASSQTGLSSGELFF. DNA for the CDR3: TGTGCCAGCAGTCAGACGGGGTTGTCTTCCGGGGAGCTGTTTTTT.

This clonotype was observed at least ten times. J is TRBJ2-2 and V is TRBV20-1; 11 nucleotides match TRBD2. The germline gives CDR1 DFQATT, CDR2 SNEGSKA (reference sequence). The CDR3 is 16 residues long. V lost 4 bases and J lost 7; bases outside the gene matches: 11. The CDR3 region is CSAINSLAGEIGELFF. CDR3 coding DNA: TGCAGTGCTATAAATTCACTAGCGGGAGAAATCGGGGAGCTGTTTTTT.

This clonotype was seen at least ten times. V usage is TRBV6-5 and J usage is TRBJ2-7, with D possibly being TRBD1 (6 bases). This CDR3 has 14 amino acids. Germline V CDR1 and CDR2: MNHEY, SVGAGI. The V and J ends lost 3 bases and 5 bases respectively, with 14 bases between them. The CDR3 is CASSYNRASDEQYF. DNA of the CDR3: TGTGCCAGCAGTTATAACAGGGCGTCCGACGAGCAGTACTTC.

At least ten counts were recorded for this clonotype. V and J are TRBV11-2 and TRBJ2-2; maybe TRBD2 (5 bases). This CDR3 comprises 17 residues. CDR1 and CDR2 from the germline V gene are SGHAT and FQNNGV. The ends were cut back, 1 base at V and 2 bases at J, with 14 bases in the middle. The CDR3: CASSLVWRRGNTGELFF. For the CDR3, the DNA is TGTGCCAGCAGCTTAGTCTGGAGGAGAGGTAACACCGGGGAGCTGTTTTTT.

A remark on this clonotype: One junction end does not reproduce the germline sequence, and a read error may be involved. The genes are TRBV20-1 and TRBJ2-3; 11 nucleotides agree with TRBD2. CDR3 size: 16 residues. The germline CDR1 and CDR2 sequences are DFQATT and SNEGSKA (reference sequence). CDR3 nucleotide sequence: TGCAGTGCCCCACCCCTGACTAGCGGGATCCCAGATTCGCAGTATTTT. Amino acid sequence: CSAPPLTSGIPDSQYF.

A few counts support this clonotype. The chain joins TRBV9 to TRBJ2-5; D tentatively fits TRBD1 or TRBD2 (5 bases each). The germline V gene encodes CDR1 SGDLS and CDR2 YYNGEE. This CDR3 has 17 residues. V was clipped by 0 bases and J by 1 base, with 16 bases between them. The DNA of the CDR3 is TGTGCCAGCAGCGTAGATCTAGCAGGGAAGGGCCAAGAGACCCAGTACTTC. Protein sequence: CASSVDLAGKGQETQYF.

There are a few counts of this clonotype. V is TRBV12-3 or TRBV12-4 and J is TRBJ1-1; D unresolved. The CDR3 is made up of 15 amino acids. Trimming cost V 5 bases and J 0 bases, with 13 bases left between them. CDR3 bases: TGTGCCAGCAGTCTAGGGTTAAGCATGAACACTGAAGCTTTCTTT. As protein: CASSLGLSMNTEAFF.

The V call is TRBV27, the J call TRBJ2-7; TRBD2 agrees at 8 bases. The J call may be mistaken, given a closer DNA end match to TRBJ2-1. Germline lookup yields CDR1 MNHEY and CDR2 SMNVEV (reference sequence). This CDR3 spans 16 amino acids. CDR3 sequence reads: CASSLSGRGASYEQFF. CDR3 DNA sequence: TGTGCCAGCAGTTTGTCCGGGAGGGGGGCATCCTACGAGCAGTTCTTC.

This clonotype was found many times. The chain couples TRBV27 to TRBJ2-2; D remains ambiguous. The CDR3 has 14 residues. V lost 3 bases to trimming and J lost 5 bases, with 10 bases between them. Germline V gives CDR1 MNHEY, CDR2 SMNVEV (reference sequence). The CDR3 DNA reads as TGTGCCAGCAGTTTCAATCATTTAACCGGGGAGCTGTTTTTT. Amino acids: CASSFNHLTGELFF.

This clonotype was observed at least ten times. The chain employs TRBV27 and TRBJ1-1, with no clear D. Germline CDR1 is MNHEY and CDR2 is SMNVEV (reference sequence). With 6 bases removed from V and 0 bases from J, the gap between germline ends came to 14 bases. The CDR3 length is 15 residues. CDR3: CASRTYAALNTEAFF. The CDR3 coding sequence is TGTGCCAGCAGAACCTACGCGGCCCTGAACACTGAAGCTTTCTTT.

This clonotype has a count of ten or more. The J gene is TRBJ2-7, the V gene TRBV11-2; 8 bases line up with TRBD1. The CDR3 consists of 16 residues. V lost 6 bases, J lost 0 bases, and 10 bases stayed unmatched. From germline, CDR1 is SGHAT and CDR2 FQNNGV. The CDR3 coding sequence is TGTGCCAGCAGTCAACTCGGGACAGGCCTCTCCTACGAGCAGTACTTC. Encoded protein: CASSQLGTGLSYEQYF.

V gene TRBV12-3 or TRBV12-4 combines with J gene TRBJ2-7, with D uncertain. The CDR3 totals 12 residues. V dropped 6 bases and J dropped 4 bases, with 10 bases sitting between them. In DNA form, the CDR3 reads TGTGCCAGCAGGCGTGGCAAATACGAGCAGTACTTC. Encoded protein: CASRRGKYEQYF.

This clonotype was seen a few times. The chain joins TRBV7-9 to TRBJ1-1; D is unclear. Germline lookup yields CDR1 SEHNR and CDR2 FQNEAQ (reference sequence). Trimming took 2 bases from V and 1 from J, leaving 11 bases between them. The CDR3 is made up of 15 amino acids. The CDR3, as DNA: TGTGCCAGCAGCTTAAACGCCATTGCGAACACTGAAGCTTTCTTT. It translates to CASSLNAIANTEAFF.

The chain employs TRBV27 and TRBJ1-1; no clear D. Trimming took 0 bases from V and 4 from J, leaving 6 bases between them. Germline assignment: CDR1 MNHEY and CDR2 SMNVEV (reference sequence). This CDR3 region has 13 residues. The DNA of the CDR3 is TGTGCCAGCAGTTTATCGTCGACCACTGAAGCTTTCTTT. Amino acids: CASSLSSTTEAFF.

This clonotype was counted at least ten times. V is TRBV2 and J is TRBJ1-1; TRBD1 agrees at 8 bases. This CDR3 is 14 amino acids long. V gave up 6 bases and J gave up 4 bases; unmatched junction bases: 7. CDR1 SNHLY and CDR2 FYNNEI come from the germline V gene. CDR3 loop: CASRQGASGTEAFF. The CDR3 DNA reads TGTGCCAGCAGGCAGGGGGCATCGGGCACTGAAGCTTTCTTT.

This clonotype has a count of ten or more. The chain is built from TRBV6-1 and TRBJ1-5; 7 bases are a match to TRBD1. The V gene's germline CDR1 is MNHNS and CDR2 SASEGT. The CDR3 runs to 14 residues. V lost 6 bases to trimming and J lost 4 bases; unmatched junction nucleotides: 6. The DNA of the CDR3 is TGTGCCAGCAGGGAGACAGGGCAGAATCAGCCCCAGCATTTT. Amino acid sequence: CASRETGQNQPQHF.

Remarks on this clonotype: This may be a read error: a much more frequent sequence differs by one nucleotide. The genes are TRBV20-1 and TRBJ2-7, with 8 bases lining up with TRBD2. This CDR3 has 13 residues. Germline assignment: CDR1 DFQATT and CDR2 SNEGSKA (reference sequence). V shed 7 bases, J shed 4 bases, and the junction held 9 bases outside the gene matches. The CDR3 sequence is CSDRASGRYEQYF. DNA for the CDR3: TGCAGTGATAGGGCTAGCGGGCGGTACGAGCAGTACTTC.